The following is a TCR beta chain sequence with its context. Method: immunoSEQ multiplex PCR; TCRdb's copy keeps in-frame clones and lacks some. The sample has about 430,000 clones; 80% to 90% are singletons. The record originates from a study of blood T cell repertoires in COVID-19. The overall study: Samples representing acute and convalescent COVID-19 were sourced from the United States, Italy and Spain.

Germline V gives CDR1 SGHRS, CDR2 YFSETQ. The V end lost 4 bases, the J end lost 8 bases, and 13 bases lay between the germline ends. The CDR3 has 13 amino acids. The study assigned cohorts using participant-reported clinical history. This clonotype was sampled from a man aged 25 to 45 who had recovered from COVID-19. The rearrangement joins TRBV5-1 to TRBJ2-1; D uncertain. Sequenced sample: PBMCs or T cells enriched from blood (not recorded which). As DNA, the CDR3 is TGCGCCAGCAGCCCCCTCCTTCGTGATGAGCAGTTCTTC. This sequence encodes CASSPLLRDEQFF.